The next 16 T cell receptor beta chains were all read from a single sample in a study of vaccination and CD4 T cells after COVID-19. Their specific antigens are unknown. The Oncomine TCR Beta short-read assay generated sequence data from the DNA of cultured CD4+ T cells. One entry per CDR3 protein, called by TCRdb with MiXCR from the PCR reads. The sample shows just under 20,000 distinct CDR3 sequences, 47% of them seen only once. Treatment specified: approximately 10-day PBMC culture with coronavirus spike peptide pools or control peptides (ViraFEST assay). Here the sequenced sample was CD4+ T cells from blood, cultured in vitro, taken before SARS-CoV-2 vaccination. The origin of the receptors is a human donor who had recovered from COVID-19.

This chain uses TRBV9 with TRBJ2-7, with 7 bases aligning to TRBD1. This CDR3 is built from 13 residues. Germline CDR1 is SGDLS and CDR2 is YYNGEE. After removal of 3 bases from V and 2 bases from J, the junction contained 2 bases not matched to a gene. The CDR3 loop reads CASSAGTAYEQYF. As DNA, the CDR3 is TGTGCCAGCAGCGCCGGGACAGCCTACGAGCAGTACTTC.

The V call is TRBV7-2, the J call TRBJ2-2, with 7 bases fitting TRBD1. V gave up 5 bases and J gave up 4 bases; unmatched junction bases: 7. CDR1 SGHTA and CDR2 FQGNSA come from the germline V gene. The CDR3 is 15 amino acids. The CDR3 sequence: CASSRYRGPTGELFF. CDR3 nucleotides: TGTGCCAGCAGCCGATACAGGGGCCCCACCGGGGAGCTGTTTTTT.

This clonotype has more than one count but fewer than ten. The J gene is TRBJ1-2, the V gene TRBV27; D remains ambiguous. The V and J ends lost 6 bases and 2 bases respectively, with 13 bases between them. The CDR3 contains 14 residues. The germline V gene encodes CDR1 MNHEY and CDR2 SMNVEV (reference sequence). CDR3 bases: TGTGCCAGCAGGGTGACGGGTTTCAACTATGGCTACACCTTC. This sequence encodes CASRVTGFNYGYTF.

The chain links TRBV6-1 to TRBJ1-3; a possible D gene is TRBD1 (5 bases). The CDR3 totals 14 residues. Per germline, CDR1 MNHNS and CDR2 SASEGT. V gave up 7 bases and J gave up 0 bases, with 10 bases separating them. This chain's CDR3 is CASTIRVSGNTIYF. The DNA of the CDR3 is TGTGCCAGCACCATCAGGGTCTCTGGAAACACCATATATTTT.

V gene TRBV28 combines with J gene TRBJ2-7, with D possibly matching TRBD2 (5 bases). V was clipped by 6 bases and J by 7 bases, with 13 bases between them. This CDR3 is 12 amino acids long. The germline V gene has CDR1 MDHEN and CDR2 SYDVKM. The CDR3 here is CASRTTMREQYF. DNA for the CDR3: TGTGCCAGCAGGACTACCATGCGGGAGCAGTACTTC.

On this clonotype itself: The conserved phenylalanine or tryptophan is not found at the CDR3 terminus, so this likely reflects a read error. V usage is TRBV20-1 and J usage is TRBJ2-3, with 11 bases matching TRBD2. Germline V lookup: CDR1 DFQATT, CDR2 SNEGSKA (reference sequence). There are 14 residues in the CDR3. V dropped 3 bases and J dropped 3; count of bases not matched to a gene: 2. The CDR3 nucleotides read TGCAGTGCTAGTAGCGGGAGGGAAACAGATACGCAGTATCTT. This codes for CSASSGRETDTQYL.

The chain is built from TRBV7-2 and TRBJ1-3; 8 nucleotides agree with TRBD1. The CDR3 is made up of 16 amino acids. Losses at the gene ends were 1 base for V and 0 bases for J; bases not matched to a gene: 2. CDR1 is SGHTA, CDR2 FQGNSA, per germline. CDR3 in amino acids: CASSLGTGRSGNTIYF. CDR3 nucleotide sequence: TGTGCCAGCAGCTTAGGGACAGGGCGCTCTGGAAACACCATATATTTT. Variable domain in full (rest from reference TRBV7-2 and TRBJ1-3): GAGVSQSPSNKVTEKGKDVELRCDPISGHTALYWYRQSLGQGLEFLIYFQGNSAPDKSGLPSDRFSAERTGGSVSTLTIQRTQQEDSAVYLCASSLGTGRSGNTIYFGEGSWLTVV.

This clonotype has just a few counts. This chain connects TRBV6-1 to TRBJ1-1; TRBD1 aligns across 7 bases. The V and J ends lost 6 bases and 7 bases, in that order; junction bases with no gene match: 5. This CDR3 contains 12 residues. Germline CDR1 is MNHNS and CDR2 is SASEGT. The CDR3, as DNA: TGTGCCAGCAGCAGGGGGGCTAATGAAGCTTTCTTT. It is translated as CASSRGANEAFF.

This clonotype was picked up one time. The chain is built from TRBV28 and TRBJ2-4, with TRBD2 matching over 12 bases. The CDR3 has 18 amino acids. CDR1 is MDHEN, CDR2 SYDVKM, per germline. J gave up 8 bases and V 5 bases, and 16 bases lay outside the gene matches. The DNA of the CDR3 is TGTGCCAGCAGTATCGGGACTAGCGGGTGGAGGGCGGGGGACATTCAGTACTTC. It is translated as CASSIGTSGWRAGDIQYF.

V is TRBV6-1 and J is TRBJ2-7; 11 nucleotides align to TRBD1. The V segment lost 5 bases and the J segment 2 bases; nucleotides outside the gene matches: 2. CDR3 length equals 14 residues. Looked up from germline, CDR1 is MNHNS and CDR2 is SASEGT. This chain's CDR3 is CASSRTGGTYEQYF. The CDR3 nucleotides read TGTGCCAGCAGTCGGACAGGGGGCACCTACGAGCAGTACTTC.

Only one count was recorded for this clonotype. This sequence joins TRBV7-2 and TRBJ1-3; D is uncertain. The germline gives CDR1 SGHTA, CDR2 FQGNSA. V was clipped by 8 bases and J by 0 bases, with 8 bases between them. The CDR3 extends over 13 amino acids. CDR3: CASGPNSGNTIYF. For the CDR3, the DNA is TGTGCCAGCGGTCCAAACTCTGGAAACACCATATATTTT.

The gene calls are TRBV5-4 and TRBJ1-1, with D unclear. From germline, CDR1 is SGHNT and CDR2 YYREEE (reference sequence). This CDR3 contains 12 residues. V was pared by 1 base and J by 6 bases, with 7 bases between. CDR3 nucleotide sequence: TGTGCCAGCAGCTTGTTGTACGCTGAAGCTTTCTTT. Protein product: CASSLLYAEAFF.

The chain links TRBV10-3 to TRBJ1-2; 9 bases map to TRBD1. This CDR3 comprises 15 residues. Germline lookup yields CDR1 ENHRY and CDR2 SYGVKD. The trim removed 0 bases at V and 4 bases at J, leaving 3 bases unmatched. The CDR3 sequence is CAISESRDRVYGYTF. CDR3 DNA sequence: TGTGCCATCAGTGAGTCGAGGGACAGGGTCTATGGCTACACCTTC.

This chain uses TRBV11-2 with TRBJ1-2, with D possibly matching TRBD1 (5 bases). This CDR3 has 14 residues. In germline, CDR1 is SGHAT, CDR2 FQNNGV. V was shortened by 4 bases and J by 2 bases, with 11 bases between the two germline ends. CDR3 in DNA: TGTGCCAGCAGCTCTAGCCCAGGGAACTATGGCTACACCTTC. As protein: CASSSSPGNYGYTF.

The chain recombines TRBV5-1 with TRBJ1-2; 7 bases are a match to TRBD1. V trimming: 4 bases; J trimming: 3 bases; junction bases outside the gene matches: 9. CDR3 size: 15 residues. CDR1 and CDR2 (germline): SGHRS, YFSETQ. The CDR3 sequence is CASSRIGDRDYGYTF. The CDR3, as DNA: TGCGCCAGCAGCCGCATCGGAGACAGGGACTATGGCTACACCTTC.

The chain recombines TRBV7-9 with TRBJ1-1; weak D call: TRBD1 (5 bases). Trimming pared 5 bases from V and 0 bases from J, leaving 10 bases between. The germline gives CDR1 SEHNR, CDR2 FQNEAQ (reference sequence). The CDR3 has 14 amino acids. CDR3 in DNA: TGTGCCAGCAGCCCGACAGAAATGAACACTGAAGCTTTCTTT. The encoded protein is CASSPTEMNTEAFF.